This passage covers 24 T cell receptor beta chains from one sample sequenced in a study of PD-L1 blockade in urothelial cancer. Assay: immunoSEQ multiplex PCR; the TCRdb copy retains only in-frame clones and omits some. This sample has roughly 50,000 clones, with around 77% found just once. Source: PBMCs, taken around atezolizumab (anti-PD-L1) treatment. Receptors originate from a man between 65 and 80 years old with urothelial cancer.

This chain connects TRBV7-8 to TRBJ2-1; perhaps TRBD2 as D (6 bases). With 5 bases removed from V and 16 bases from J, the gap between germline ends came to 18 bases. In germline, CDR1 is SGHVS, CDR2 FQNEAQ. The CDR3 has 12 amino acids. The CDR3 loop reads CASSPGVSGGFF. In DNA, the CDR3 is TGTGCCAGCAGCCCCGGAGTTAGCGGAGGTTTCTTC. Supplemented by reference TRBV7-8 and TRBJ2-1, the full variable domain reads GAGVSQSPRYKVAKRGQDVALRCDPISGHVSLFWYQQALGQGPEFLTYFQNEAQLDKSGLPSDRFFAERPEGSVSTLKIQRTQQEDSAVYLCASSPGVSGGFFGPGTRLTVL.

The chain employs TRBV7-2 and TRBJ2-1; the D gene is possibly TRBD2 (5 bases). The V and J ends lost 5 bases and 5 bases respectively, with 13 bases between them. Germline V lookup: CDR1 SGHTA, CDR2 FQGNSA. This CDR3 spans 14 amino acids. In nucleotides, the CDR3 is TGTGCCAGCAGCAGGCGGGTGGGGAACAATGAGCAGTTCTTC. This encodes CASSRRVGNNEQFF.

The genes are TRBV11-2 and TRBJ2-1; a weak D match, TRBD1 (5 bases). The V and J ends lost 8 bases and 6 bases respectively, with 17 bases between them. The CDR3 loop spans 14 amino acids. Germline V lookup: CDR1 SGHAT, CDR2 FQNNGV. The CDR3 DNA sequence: TGTGCCAGCGCTAGGGGCCTTTATGTCAATGAGCAGTTCTTC. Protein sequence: CASARGLYVNEQFF.

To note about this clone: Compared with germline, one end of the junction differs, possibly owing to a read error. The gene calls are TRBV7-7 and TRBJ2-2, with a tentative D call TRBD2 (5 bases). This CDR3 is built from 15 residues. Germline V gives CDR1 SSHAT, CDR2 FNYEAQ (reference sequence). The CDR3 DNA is TGTGCTAGCAGCCCAGACTATGCGAACACCGGGGAGCTGTTTTTT. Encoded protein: CASSPDYANTGELFF.

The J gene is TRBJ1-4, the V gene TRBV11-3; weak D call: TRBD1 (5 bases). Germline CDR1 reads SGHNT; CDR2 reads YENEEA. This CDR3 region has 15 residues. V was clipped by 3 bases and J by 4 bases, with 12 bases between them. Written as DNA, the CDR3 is TGTGCCAGCAGCTTCGGCGGGGGTAGTAATGAAAAACTGTTTTTT. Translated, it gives CASSFGGGSNEKLFF.

In DNA form, the CDR3 reads TGTGCCTGGGAGGGTGGGACTGATTCCTACGAGCAGTACTTC. Amino acids: CAWEGGTDSYEQYF. J is TRBJ2-7 and V is TRBV30; tentatively, D is TRBD2 (6 bases). Between the trimmed V and J ends, which lost 5 bases and 1 base, there was a span of 15 bases. Germline values: CDR1 GTSNPN, CDR2 SVGIG (reference sequence). The CDR3 is 14 amino acids.

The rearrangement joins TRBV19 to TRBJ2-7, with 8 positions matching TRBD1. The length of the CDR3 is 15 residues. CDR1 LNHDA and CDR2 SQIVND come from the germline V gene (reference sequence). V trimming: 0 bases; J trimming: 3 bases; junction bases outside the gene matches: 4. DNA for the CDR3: TGTGCCAGTAGTATAGATTCCAGGGGGCACTACGAGCAGTACTTC. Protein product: CASSIDSRGHYEQYF.

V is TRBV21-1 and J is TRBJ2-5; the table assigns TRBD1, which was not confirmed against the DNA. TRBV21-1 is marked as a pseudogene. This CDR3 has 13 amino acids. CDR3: CASSKAIQETQYF. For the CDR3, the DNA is TGTGCCAGCAGCAAGGCCATCCAAGAGACCCAGTACTTC.

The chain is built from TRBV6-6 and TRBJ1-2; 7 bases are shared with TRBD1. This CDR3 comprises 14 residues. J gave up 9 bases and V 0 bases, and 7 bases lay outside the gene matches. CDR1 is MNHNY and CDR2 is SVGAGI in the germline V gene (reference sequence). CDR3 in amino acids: CASSYSDRAGSYTF. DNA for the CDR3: TGTGCCAGCAGTTACTCCGACAGGGCCGGGAGCTACACCTTC.

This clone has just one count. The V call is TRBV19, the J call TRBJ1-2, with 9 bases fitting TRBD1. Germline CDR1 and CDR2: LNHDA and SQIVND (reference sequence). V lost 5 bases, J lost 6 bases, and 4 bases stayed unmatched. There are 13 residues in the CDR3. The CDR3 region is CASSPQGAHGYTF. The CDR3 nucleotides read TGTGCCAGTAGTCCACAGGGGGCCCATGGCTACACCTTC.

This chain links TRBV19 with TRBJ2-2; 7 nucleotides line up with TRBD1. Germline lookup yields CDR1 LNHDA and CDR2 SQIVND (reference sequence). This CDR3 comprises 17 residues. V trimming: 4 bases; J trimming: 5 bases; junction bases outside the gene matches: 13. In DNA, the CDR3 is TGTGCCAGTAGTAGGTCTGGTCTGACAGGGAATACCGGGGAGCTGTTTTTT. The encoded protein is CASSRSGLTGNTGELFF.

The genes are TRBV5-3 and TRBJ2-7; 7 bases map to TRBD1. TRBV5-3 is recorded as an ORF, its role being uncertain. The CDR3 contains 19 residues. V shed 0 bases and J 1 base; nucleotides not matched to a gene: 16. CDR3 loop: CARSLAGTVSLYSSYEQYF. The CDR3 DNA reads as TGTGCCAGAAGCTTGGCAGGGACAGTCTCATTATACTCTTCCTACGAGCAGTACTTC.

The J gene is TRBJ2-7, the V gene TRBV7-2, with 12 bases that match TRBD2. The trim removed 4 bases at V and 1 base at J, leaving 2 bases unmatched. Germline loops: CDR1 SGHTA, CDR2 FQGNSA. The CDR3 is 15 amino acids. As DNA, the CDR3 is TGTGCCAGCAGCTCAGGACTAGCGGGATCCTACGAGCAGTACTTC. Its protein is CASSSGLAGSYEQYF.

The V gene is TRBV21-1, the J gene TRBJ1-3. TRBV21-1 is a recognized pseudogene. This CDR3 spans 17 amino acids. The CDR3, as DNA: TGTGCCAGCAGCAAGTCTGCGGGGGCGCGATCCGGAAACACCATATATTTT. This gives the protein CASSKSAGARSGNTIYF.

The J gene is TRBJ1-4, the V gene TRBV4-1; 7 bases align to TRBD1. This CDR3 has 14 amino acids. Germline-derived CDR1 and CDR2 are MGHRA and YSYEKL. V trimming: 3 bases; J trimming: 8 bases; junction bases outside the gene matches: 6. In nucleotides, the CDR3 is TGCGCCAGCAGCCAGACAGGGTGGGGCGAAAAACTGTTTTTT. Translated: CASSQTGWGEKLFF.

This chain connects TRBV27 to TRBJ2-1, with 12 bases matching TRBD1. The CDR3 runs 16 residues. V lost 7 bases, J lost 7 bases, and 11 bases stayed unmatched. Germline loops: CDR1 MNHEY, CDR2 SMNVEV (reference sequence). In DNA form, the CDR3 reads TGTGCCAGCACTCCTCTCCGGGACAGGGGGCTTAATGAGCAGTTCTTC. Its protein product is CASTPLRDRGLNEQFF.

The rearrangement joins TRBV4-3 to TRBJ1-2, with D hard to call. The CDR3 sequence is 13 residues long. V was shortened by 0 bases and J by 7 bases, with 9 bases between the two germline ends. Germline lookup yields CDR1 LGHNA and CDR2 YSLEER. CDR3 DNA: TGCGCCAGCAGCCAAGATACACAGAGTGGCTACACCTTC. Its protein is CASSQDTQSGYTF.

For the CDR3, the DNA is TGTGCCAGCAGCCTGGGACAGAACTTGGACGAGCAGTACTTC. Translating gives CASSLGQNLDEQYF. The chain has TRBV4-2 and TRBJ2-7; 7 bases align to TRBD1. Germline trimming cut 4 bases from V and 5 bases from J; bases unmatched to any gene: 8. The CDR3 runs 14 residues. Germline values: CDR1 LGHNA, CDR2 YNFKEQ.

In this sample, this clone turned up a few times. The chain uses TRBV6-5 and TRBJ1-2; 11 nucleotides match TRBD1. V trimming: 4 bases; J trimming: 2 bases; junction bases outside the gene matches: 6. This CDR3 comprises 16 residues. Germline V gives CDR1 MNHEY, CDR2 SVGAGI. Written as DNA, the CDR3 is TGTGCCAGCAGTTTCGGACAGGGGGCGGAAAACTATGGCTACACCTTC. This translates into CASSFGQGAENYGYTF.

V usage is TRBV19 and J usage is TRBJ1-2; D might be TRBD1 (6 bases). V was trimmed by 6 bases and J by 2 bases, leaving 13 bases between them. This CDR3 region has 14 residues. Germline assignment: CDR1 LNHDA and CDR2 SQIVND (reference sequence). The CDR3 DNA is TGTGCCAGTAGATCCTTAGGGGGAAACTATGGCTACACCTTC. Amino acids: CASRSLGGNYGYTF.

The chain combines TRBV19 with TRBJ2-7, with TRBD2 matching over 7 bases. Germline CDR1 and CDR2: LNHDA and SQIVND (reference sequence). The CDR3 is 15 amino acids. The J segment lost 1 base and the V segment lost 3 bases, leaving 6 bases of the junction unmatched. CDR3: CASSISAGESYEQYF. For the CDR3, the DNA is TGTGCCAGTAGTATCTCCGCGGGGGAGTCCTACGAGCAGTACTTC.

CDR3 in DNA: TGTGCCAGCAGCAAAGAAGTGGTGCCCTCAAGGGGGAATCAAGAGACCCAGTACTTC. Protein: CASSKEVVPSRGNQETQYF. The rearrangement joins TRBV21-1 to TRBJ2-5; TRBD1, the D gene given by the table, was not confirmed from the DNA. TRBV21-1 has pseudogene status. CDR3 length: 19 amino acids.

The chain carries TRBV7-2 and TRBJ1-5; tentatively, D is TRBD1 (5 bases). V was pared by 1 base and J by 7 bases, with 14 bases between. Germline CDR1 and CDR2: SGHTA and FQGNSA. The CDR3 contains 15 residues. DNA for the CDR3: TGTGCCAGCAGCTTAGAGGTACAGGTGGGGCAGCCCCAGCATTTT. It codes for CASSLEVQVGQPQHF.

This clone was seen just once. The chain's CDR3 is CASSQGTGETYEQFF. The CDR3 DNA sequence: TGTGCCAGCTCACAGGGGACAGGGGAGACCTATGAGCAGTTCTTC. V usage is TRBV18 and J usage is TRBJ2-1; TRBD1 matches at 10 bases. Germline loops: CDR1 KGHSH, CDR2 LQKENI. Germline trimming cut 4 bases from V and 8 bases from J; bases unmatched to any gene: 8. This CDR3 region has 15 residues.